This TCR beta chain comes out of a study of T cell responses to AZD1222 COVID-19 vaccine. Whole-study results and caveats: Repertoire sampling was restricted to post-peak T cell response timepoints.

With respect to this clone: No antigen is known for it.

Profiled with immunoSEQ multiplex PCR; TCRdb holds only in-frame clones, not every one. The sample has fewer than 150,000 clones, roughly 92% seen once. The sample in question was peripheral blood, obtained 28 days after the second AZD1222 dose. The TCR sequence derives from an adult who received the AZD1222 COVID-19 vaccine.

The CDR3 DNA follows: TGTGCCAGCAGTCTATCCGGGGCCAACGTCCTGACTTTC. Amino acids: CASSLSGANVLTF. J is TRBJ2-6 and V is TRBV2; D unclear. The germline V gene encodes CDR1 SNHLY and CDR2 FYNNEI. V was cut by 5 bases and J by 4 bases, with 6 bases left in between. This CDR3 spans 13 amino acids.